A selection of T cell receptor beta chains follows, all from one sample in a study of T cells in localized non-small cell lung cancer. TCRdb keeps only in-frame clones here, not all; method: immunoSEQ multiplex PCR. The sample consists of around 30,000 clones, approximately 90% of them appearing once. The sequences come from peripheral blood, collected before any cancer treatment. These receptors were collected from a female donor older than 55 with stage I lung adenocarcinoma. CDR3s include the opening cysteine and the closing phenylalanine or tryptophan.

TRBV5-6 CASSLWTGEKLFF
TRBV15 CATSRDVGPMGGYTF
TRBV11-2 CASNLNTEAFF
TRBV11-1 CASSWDGATEAFF
TRBV19 CASSEDRLGKNIQYF
TRBV2 CASSRFFGNTIYF
TRBV18 CASSPPSREGYTF
TRBV27 CASSPPGQGLRAFF
TRBV30 CAWSGLGQETQYF
TRBV4-1 CASSLLGGAFSYEQYF
TRBV19 CASSDQGLAGGGNIQYF
TRBV4-1 CASSQDYRRTGANVLTF
TRBV29-1 CSVGGGTYNEQFF
TRBV5-1 CASSLLQDNEQFF